Listed here is a single TCR beta chain. The target antigen is unknown. The data were obtained in a study of OX40 agonist ivuxolimab in advanced cancers. Whole-study findings and limits: Those patients achieving a partial response at 0.1-3.0 mg/kg showed among the lowest clonal expansion. On average, CD8+ T cells showed a greater number of expanded clones than CD4+.

From germline, CDR1 is SGHTA and CDR2 FQGNSA. The germline V and J ends were trimmed by 0 bases and 5 bases, with 13 bases remaining between them. There are 15 residues in the CDR3. TCRdb keeps only in-frame clones here, not all; method: immunoSEQ multiplex PCR. The sample records roughly 100,000 clones, about 83% being singletons. J is TRBJ2-5 and V is TRBV7-2, with D tentatively TRBD1 (7 bases). The specimen comprised CD4+ or CD8+ T cells sorted from blood, sampled in a trial of the OX40 agonist ivuxolimab. The clonotype originates from an adult with an advanced solid tumor such as melanoma, head and neck, liver or kidney cancer. The DNA of the CDR3 is TGTGCCAGCAGCTTAGCGCGGGACAGCTTTGAGACCCAGTACTTC. This translates into CASSLARDSFETQYF.